One sample yielded the 27 T cell receptor beta chains listed below, sequenced in a study of T cell responses to AZD1222 COVID-19 vaccine. Measured with immunoSEQ multiplex PCR; TCRdb has only the in-frame clones, and not every one. Altogether some 110,000 clones are present, more than 70% being singletons, with the ten largest covering approximately 4.2%. Sample: peripheral blood, taken on day 0 of AZD1222 vaccination. The receptors shown here come from an adult in good health.

The chain carries TRBV7-9 and TRBJ1-4, with 9 bases identical to TRBD1. Per the germline V gene, CDR1 is SEHNR and CDR2 is FQNEAQ (reference sequence). V lost 1 base to trimming and J lost 8 bases; unmatched junction nucleotides: 11. The CDR3 totals 17 residues. CDR3 in amino acids: CASSLGLRGQGEEKLFF. CDR3 sequence (DNA): TGTGCCAGCAGCTTAGGCCTCCGGGGACAGGGAGAAGAAAAACTGTTTTTT.

The genes are TRBV10-1 and TRBJ2-3; 9 bases align to TRBD1. J gave up 2 bases and V 2 bases, and 8 bases lay outside the gene matches. The CDR3 length is 17 residues. From germline, CDR1 is WNHNN and CDR2 SYGVQD (reference sequence). The DNA of the CDR3 is TGCGCCAGCAGTGAGGCCCCCGGGACAGGGAACACAGATACGCAGTATTTT. As protein: CASSEAPGTGNTDTQYF.

The V gene is TRBV7-2, the J gene TRBJ2-6; weak D call: TRBD2 (5 bases). V dropped 2 bases and J dropped 2 bases, with 16 bases sitting between them. The CDR3 contains 18 residues. The V gene's germline CDR1 is SGHTA and CDR2 FQGNSA. The CDR3 spells CASSLRFVTGTGANVLTF. The DNA of the CDR3 is TGTGCCAGCAGCTTACGGTTTGTGACGGGGACTGGGGCCAACGTCCTGACTTTC. Together with reference TRBV7-2 and TRBJ2-6, the CDR3 gives the full variable domain: GAGVSQSPSNKVTEKGKDVELRCDPISGHTALYWYRQSLGQGLEFLIYFQGNSAPDKSGLPSDRFSAERTGGSVSTLTIQRTQQEDSAVYLCASSLRFVTGTGANVLTFGAGSRLTVL.

The rearrangement uses TRBV19 and TRBJ2-1; TRBD2 agrees at 8 bases. The germline V gene encodes CDR1 LNHDA and CDR2 SQIVND (reference sequence). This CDR3 has 15 amino acids. With V trimmed by 6 bases and J by 7 bases, 11 bases remained unmatched. CDR3 in DNA: TGTGCCAGTAGCCTCCCGACTAGCGCGGCGAATGAGCAGTTCTTC. Its protein is CASSLPTSAANEQFF.

The chain couples TRBV4-1 to TRBJ1-2; 9 nucleotides align to TRBD1. The germline V gene has CDR1 MGHRA and CDR2 YSYEKL. The CDR3 consists of 15 residues. V shed 4 bases and J 4 bases; nucleotides not matched to a gene: 7. CDR3 region: CASSPSGTGSYGYTF. In nucleotides, the CDR3 is TGCGCCAGCAGCCCGTCCGGGACAGGGTCCTATGGCTACACCTTC.

J is TRBJ1-3 and V is TRBV4-1; 8 nucleotides agree with TRBD1. Trimming removed 2 bases from V and 5 bases from J; junction bases left unmatched: 14. The germline V gene has CDR1 MGHRA and CDR2 YSYEKL. The CDR3 is 18 amino acids. This chain's CDR3 is CASSQQIGQGNIRNTIYF. In DNA, the CDR3 is TGCGCCAGCAGCCAACAAATCGGACAGGGCAATATTCGAAACACCATATATTTT.

The V call is TRBV3-1 (or the pseudogene TRBV3-2), the J call TRBJ1-2; D is perhaps TRBD1 (5 bases). Trimming removed 3 bases at V and 8 bases at J, with 7 bases between. The germline V gene encodes CDR1 LGHDT and CDR2 YNNKEL (reference sequence). The CDR3 has 11 residues. The CDR3 reads CASSQNRGYTF. CDR3 sequence (DNA): TGTGCCAGCAGCCAGAACAGGGGCTACACCTTC.

This clone was picked up one time. The chain employs TRBV6-2 or TRBV6-3 and TRBJ1-1, with D perhaps TRBD1 (6 bases). Germline CDR1 is MNHEY and CDR2 is SVGEGT. The CDR3 is 15 amino acids. Trimming stripped 0 bases from V and 0 bases from J, with 8 bases between. This CDR3 is CASSYSGGLNTEAFF. The CDR3, as DNA: TGTGCCAGCAGTTACTCGGGGGGCTTGAACACTGAAGCTTTCTTT.

The rearrangement links TRBV3-1 (or the pseudogene TRBV3-2) to TRBJ1-1; D ambiguous. The CDR3 length is 15 residues. V was trimmed by 2 bases and J by 1 base, leaving 11 bases between them. Germline V CDR1 and CDR2: LGHDT, YNNKEL (reference sequence). CDR3 bases: TGTGCCAGCAGCCAAAGGGTTCGGACGAACACTGAAGCTTTCTTT. It specifies CASSQRVRTNTEAFF.

The genes are TRBV6-5 and TRBJ1-6, with a possible D match to TRBD1 (5 bases). The length of the CDR3 is 14 residues. Per germline, CDR1 MNHEY and CDR2 SVGAGI. The ends were cut back, 5 bases at V and 9 bases at J, with 14 bases in the middle. CDR3 protein: CASSLDGTGSPLHF. CDR3 nucleotide sequence: TGTGCCAGCAGTCTTGATGGGACGGGTTCACCCCTCCACTTT.

V gene TRBV7-2 combines with J gene TRBJ2-5; 7 bases line up with TRBD1. After removal of 3 bases from V and 3 bases from J, the junction contained 13 bases not matched to a gene. The CDR3 sequence is 17 residues long. CDR1 is SGHTA, CDR2 FQGNSA, per germline. CDR3 protein: CASSFFLLQGFEETQYF. In DNA, the CDR3 is TGTGCCAGCAGCTTCTTTTTGTTACAGGGGTTTGAAGAGACCCAGTACTTC.

The chain has TRBV7-2 and TRBJ2-3, with a tentative D call TRBD2 (5 bases). CDR3 length: 16 residues. V was cut by 5 bases and J by 5 bases, with 20 bases left in between. Germline V CDR1 and CDR2: SGHTA, FQGNSA. The CDR3 loop reads CASSPNMGSGGDTQYF. Here the CDR3 DNA reads TGTGCCAGCAGCCCCAACATGGGTAGTGGAGGAGATACGCAGTATTTT.

The chain joins TRBV18 to TRBJ2-7; TRBD2 agrees at 14 bases. Germline values: CDR1 KGHSH, CDR2 LQKENI. The CDR3 has 16 amino acids. V was pared by 1 base and J by 6 bases, with 5 bases of the junction left unmatched. CDR3 sequence: CASSPLGTSGRIEQYF. CDR3 nucleotide sequence: TGTGCCAGCTCACCACTTGGGACTAGCGGGAGAATCGAGCAGTACTTC.

The chain couples TRBV28 to TRBJ1-2, with 9 positions matching TRBD1. Germline assignment: CDR1 MDHEN and CDR2 SYDVKM. The J segment lost 4 bases and the V segment lost 6 bases, leaving 3 bases of the junction unmatched. The CDR3 runs 13 residues. The CDR3 sequence is CASRRDRVYGYTF. CDR3 DNA sequence: TGTGCCAGCAGACGGGACAGGGTCTATGGCTACACCTTC.

CDR3 region: CASSRRRTYEQYF. The CDR3 DNA reads as TGTGCCAGCAGCCGCCGGAGGACCTACGAGCAGTACTTC. The rearrangement joins TRBV6-8 to TRBJ2-7; tentatively, D is TRBD2 (5 bases). The CDR3 has 13 residues. V lost 6 bases and J lost 2, with 11 bases in between. Germline V gene sequence: CDR1 MNHGY, CDR2 SAAAGT.

The chain carries TRBV19 and TRBJ1-6; D remains unclear. Germline CDR1 is LNHDA and CDR2 is SQIVND (reference sequence). Trimming removed 2 bases at V and 5 bases at J, with 13 bases between. This CDR3 has 16 residues. CDR3 nucleotides: TGTGCCAGTAGTATATTCCGGGGTAGCAATAATTCACCCCTCCACTTT. Protein sequence: CASSIFRGSNNSPLHF.

V usage is TRBV7-2 and J usage is TRBJ1-2, with TRBD1 as a possible D gene (5 bases). Trimming took off 4 bases at V and 7 bases at J, with 16 bases between the two ends. Germline V gene lookup returns CDR1 SGHTA and CDR2 FQGNSA. This CDR3 has 14 residues. The CDR3 loop reads CASSSGQGSGGYTF. The CDR3 DNA reads as TGTGCCAGCAGCTCCGGCCAGGGAAGCGGTGGCTACACCTTC.

The rearrangement joins TRBV4-1 to TRBJ2-2; D is unclear. Per the germline V gene, CDR1 is MGHRA and CDR2 is YSYEKL. Trimming stripped 1 base from V and 2 bases from J, with 11 bases between. The length of the CDR3 is 16 residues. The CDR3 is CASSQVLPGNTGELFF. DNA for the CDR3: TGCGCCAGCAGCCAAGTACTCCCAGGAAACACCGGGGAGCTGTTTTTT.

The rearrangement links TRBV15 to TRBJ1-4; a possible D gene is TRBD1 (6 bases). This CDR3 is 20 amino acids long. Trimming shortened V by 7 bases and J by 5 bases, and 32 bases separated the two germline ends. Germline-derived CDR1 and CDR2 are LNHNV and YYDKDF (reference sequence). CDR3 nucleotide sequence: TGTGCCACCACCCCGATTAGGCGATTCGGCAGATTAGGGGGAAATGAAAAACTGTTTTTT. Encoded protein: CATTPIRRFGRLGGNEKLFF.

The chain couples TRBV11-2 to TRBJ2-7, with 8 bases matching TRBD2. V shed 1 base, J shed 2 bases, and the junction held 7 bases outside the gene matches. The CDR3 is 16 amino acids. In germline, CDR1 is SGHAT, CDR2 FQNNGV. CDR3 bases: TGTGCCAGCAGCTTAGGGGTGACTAGCGATCCCTACGAGCAGTACTTC. Its protein product is CASSLGVTSDPYEQYF.

This clone was seen a single time. This chain joins TRBV10-3 and TRBJ1-3; weak D call: TRBD1 (6 bases). Germline CDR1 is ENHRY and CDR2 is SYGVKD. The CDR3 is made up of 12 amino acids. Deletions cut 11 bases from V and 1 base from J, with 9 bases between. This chain's CDR3 is CASRGSGNTIYF. CDR3 DNA: TGTGCCTCCAGGGGTTCTGGAAACACCATATATTTT.

The chain uses TRBV30 and TRBJ2-7, with 7 nucleotides matching TRBD1. CDR1 is GTSNPN and CDR2 is SVGIG in the germline V gene (reference sequence). The CDR3 sequence is 13 residues long. The V segment lost 7 bases and the J segment 3 bases; nucleotides outside the gene matches: 9. The CDR3 spells CASTGVARYEQYF. The CDR3 DNA reads as TGTGCCTCAACAGGGGTGGCCCGCTACGAGCAGTACTTC. The full variable domain, completed using reference TRBV30 and TRBJ2-7, is SQTIHQWPATLVQPVGSPLSLECTVEGTSNPNLYWYRQAAGRGLQLLFYSVGIGQISSEVPQNLSASRPQDRQFILSSKKLLLSDSGFYLCASTGVARYEQYFGPGTRLTVT.

The J gene is TRBJ2-2, the V gene TRBV6-1, with a possible D match to TRBD1 (6 bases). V lost 2 bases and J 4 bases, leaving 14 bases between the germline ends. The CDR3 contains 16 residues. Germline V lookup: CDR1 MNHNS, CDR2 SASEGT. CDR3: CASSEHTGYGTGELFF. The CDR3 DNA reads as TGTGCCAGCAGTGAACACACAGGGTACGGCACCGGGGAGCTGTTTTTT.

This clone has only one observation. This sequence joins TRBV7-8 and TRBJ2-1; maybe TRBD1 (6 bases). Trimming took off 5 bases at V and 3 bases at J, with 8 bases between the two ends. This CDR3 is built from 13 residues. Germline V gene lookup returns CDR1 SGHVS and CDR2 FQNEAQ. CDR3 residues: CASSKDSYNEQFF. The CDR3 DNA reads as TGTGCCAGCAGCAAGGACAGCTACAATGAGCAGTTCTTC.

The chain couples TRBV19 to TRBJ1-5; D possibly corresponds to TRBD1 (5 bases). The CDR3 consists of 14 residues. Trimming took off 7 bases at V and 3 bases at J, with 13 bases between the two ends. The germline CDR1 and CDR2 sequences are LNHDA and SQIVND (reference sequence). Here the CDR3 reads CASTLDSYNQPQHF. For the CDR3, the DNA is TGTGCCAGTACCCTTGACAGTTACAATCAGCCCCAGCATTTT.

The rearrangement joins TRBV7-2 to TRBJ1-2; D not certain. The V end lost 0 bases, the J end lost 5 bases, and 10 bases lay between the germline ends. Germline V CDR1 and CDR2: SGHTA, FQGNSA. The CDR3 contains 14 residues. The CDR3 spells CASSLAGKGYGYTF. The DNA of the CDR3 is TGTGCCAGCAGCTTAGCGGGCAAAGGGTATGGCTACACCTTC.

The chain is built from TRBV12-3 or TRBV12-4 and TRBJ2-1; D possibly corresponds to TRBD2 (7 bases). V lost 8 bases to trimming and J lost 8 bases, with 13 bases between them. This CDR3 is 12 amino acids long. This CDR3 is CASSVGGHEQFF. The CDR3 DNA reads TGTGCCAGCTCGGTGGGGGGGCATGAGCAGTTCTTC.